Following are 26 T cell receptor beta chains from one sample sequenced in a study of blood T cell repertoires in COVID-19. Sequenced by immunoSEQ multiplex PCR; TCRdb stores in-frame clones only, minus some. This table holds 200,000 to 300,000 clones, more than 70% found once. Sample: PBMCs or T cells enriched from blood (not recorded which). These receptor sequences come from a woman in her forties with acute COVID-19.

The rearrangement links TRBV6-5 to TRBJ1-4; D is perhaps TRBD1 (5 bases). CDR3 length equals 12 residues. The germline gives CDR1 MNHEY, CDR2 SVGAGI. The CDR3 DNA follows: TGTCCTTACAGGAGACTTTGGGAAAAACTGTTTTTT. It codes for CPYRRLWEKLFF.

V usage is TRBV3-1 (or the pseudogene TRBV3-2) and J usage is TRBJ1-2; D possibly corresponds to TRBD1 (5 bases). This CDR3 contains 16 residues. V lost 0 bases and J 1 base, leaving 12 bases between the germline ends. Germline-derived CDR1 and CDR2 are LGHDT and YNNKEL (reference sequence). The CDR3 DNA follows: TGTGCCAGCAGCCAAGAGGGAGGGACGTATAACTATGGCTACACCTTC. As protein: CASSQEGGTYNYGYTF.

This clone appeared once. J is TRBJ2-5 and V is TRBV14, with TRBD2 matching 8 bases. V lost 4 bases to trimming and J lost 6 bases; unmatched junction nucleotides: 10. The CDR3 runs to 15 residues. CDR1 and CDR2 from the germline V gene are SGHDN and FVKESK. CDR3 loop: CASSPVLAGGQTQYF. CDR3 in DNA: TGTGCCAGCAGCCCAGTACTGGCGGGAGGCCAGACCCAGTACTTC.

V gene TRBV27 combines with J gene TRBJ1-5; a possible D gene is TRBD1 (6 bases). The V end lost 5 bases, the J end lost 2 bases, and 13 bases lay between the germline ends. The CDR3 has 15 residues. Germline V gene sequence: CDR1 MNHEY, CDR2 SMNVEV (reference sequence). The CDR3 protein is CASSPGTQGNQPQHF. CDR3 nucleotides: TGTGCCAGCAGTCCGGGGACACAAGGCAATCAGCCCCAGCATTTT.

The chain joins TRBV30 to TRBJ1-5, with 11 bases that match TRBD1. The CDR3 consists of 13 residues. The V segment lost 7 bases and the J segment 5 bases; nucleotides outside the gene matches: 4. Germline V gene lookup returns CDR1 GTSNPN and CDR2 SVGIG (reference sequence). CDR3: CASDRGHDQPQHF. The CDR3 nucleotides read TGTGCCTCGGACAGGGGGCATGATCAGCCCCAGCATTTT.

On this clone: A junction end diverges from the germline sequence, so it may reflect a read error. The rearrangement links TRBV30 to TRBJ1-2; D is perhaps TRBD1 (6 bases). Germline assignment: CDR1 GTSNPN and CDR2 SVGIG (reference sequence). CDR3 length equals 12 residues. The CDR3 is CAWSGAGDQRVF. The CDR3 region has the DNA TGTGCCTGGAGCGGGGCAGGGGACCAGAGAGTCTTC.

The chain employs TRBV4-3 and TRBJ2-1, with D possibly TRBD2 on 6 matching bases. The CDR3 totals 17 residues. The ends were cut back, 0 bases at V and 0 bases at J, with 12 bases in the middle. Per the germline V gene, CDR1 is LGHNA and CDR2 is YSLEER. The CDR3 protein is CASSQDLTGSSYNEQFF. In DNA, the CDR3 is TGCGCCAGCAGCCAAGATCTAACCGGGAGCTCCTACAATGAGCAGTTCTTC.

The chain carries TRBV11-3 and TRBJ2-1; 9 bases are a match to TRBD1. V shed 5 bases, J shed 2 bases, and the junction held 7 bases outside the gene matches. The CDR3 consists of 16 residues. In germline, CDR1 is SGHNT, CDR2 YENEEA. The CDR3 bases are TGTGCCAGCAGCCTCTCACAGGGGGCTCCCTACAATGAGCAGTTCTTC. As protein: CASSLSQGAPYNEQFF.

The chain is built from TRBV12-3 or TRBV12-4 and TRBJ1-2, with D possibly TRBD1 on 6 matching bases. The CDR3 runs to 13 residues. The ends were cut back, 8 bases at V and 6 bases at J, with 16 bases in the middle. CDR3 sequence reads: CASYLGTPHGYTF. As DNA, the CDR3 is TGTGCCAGCTACTTAGGGACACCCCATGGCTACACCTTC.

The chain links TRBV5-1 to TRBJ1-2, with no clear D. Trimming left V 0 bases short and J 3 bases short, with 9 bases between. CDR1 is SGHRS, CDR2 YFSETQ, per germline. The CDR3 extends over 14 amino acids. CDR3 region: CASSLGTLDYGYTF. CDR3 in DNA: TGCGCCAGCAGCTTGGGAACCTTAGACTATGGCTACACCTTC.

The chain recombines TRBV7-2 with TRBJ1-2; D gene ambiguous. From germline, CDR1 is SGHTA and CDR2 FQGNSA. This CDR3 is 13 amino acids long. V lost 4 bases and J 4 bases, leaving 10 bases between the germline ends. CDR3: CASSSDPSYGYTF. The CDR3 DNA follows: TGTGCCAGCAGCTCAGATCCTAGCTATGGCTACACCTTC.

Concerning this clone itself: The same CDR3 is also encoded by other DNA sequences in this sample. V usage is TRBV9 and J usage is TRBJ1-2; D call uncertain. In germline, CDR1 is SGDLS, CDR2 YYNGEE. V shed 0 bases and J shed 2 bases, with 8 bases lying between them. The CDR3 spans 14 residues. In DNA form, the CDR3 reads TGTGCCAGCAGCGTAGTTGCGGGGAACTATGGCTACACCTTC. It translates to CASSVVAGNYGYTF.

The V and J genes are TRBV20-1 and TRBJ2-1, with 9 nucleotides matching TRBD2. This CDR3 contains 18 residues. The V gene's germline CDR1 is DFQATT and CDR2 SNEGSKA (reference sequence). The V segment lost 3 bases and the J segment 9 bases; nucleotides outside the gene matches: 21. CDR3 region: CSASFLASGDPRRSEQFF. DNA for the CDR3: TGCAGTGCTAGTTTTTTGGCTAGCGGGGATCCGCGTCGTAGTGAGCAGTTCTTC.

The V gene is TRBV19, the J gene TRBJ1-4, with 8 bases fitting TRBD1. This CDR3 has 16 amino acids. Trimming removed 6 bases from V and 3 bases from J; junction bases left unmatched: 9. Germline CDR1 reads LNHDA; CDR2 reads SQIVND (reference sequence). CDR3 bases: TGTGCCAGTAGAGACAGGGGAGCCGGGGCTAATGAAAAACTGTTTTTT. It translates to CASRDRGAGANEKLFF. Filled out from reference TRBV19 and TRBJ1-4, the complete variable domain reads DGGITQSPKYLFRKEGQNVTLSCEQNLNHDAMYWYRQDPGQGLRLIYYSQIVNDFQKGDIAEGYSVSREKKESFPLTVTSAQKNPTAFYLCASRDRGAGANEKLFFGSGTQLSVL.

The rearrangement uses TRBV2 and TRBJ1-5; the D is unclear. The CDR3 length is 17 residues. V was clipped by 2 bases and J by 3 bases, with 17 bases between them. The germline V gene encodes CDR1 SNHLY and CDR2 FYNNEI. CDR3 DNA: TGTGCCAGCAGTGAACAGCCAGGAGGCCGAGACAATCAGCCCCAGCATTTT. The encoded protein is CASSEQPGGRDNQPQHF.

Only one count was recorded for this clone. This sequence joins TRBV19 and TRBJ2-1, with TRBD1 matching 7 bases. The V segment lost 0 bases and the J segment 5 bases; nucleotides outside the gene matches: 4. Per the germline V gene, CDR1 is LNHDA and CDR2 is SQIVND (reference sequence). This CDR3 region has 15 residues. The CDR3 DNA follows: TGTGCCAGTAGTATAGATCGACAGGGCCACAATGAGCAGTTCTTC. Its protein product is CASSIDRQGHNEQFF.

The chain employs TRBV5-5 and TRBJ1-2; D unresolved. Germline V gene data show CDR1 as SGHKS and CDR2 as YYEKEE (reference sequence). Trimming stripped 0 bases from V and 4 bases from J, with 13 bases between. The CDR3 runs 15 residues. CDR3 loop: CASSLGQAVGYGYTF. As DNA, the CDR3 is TGTGCCAGCAGCTTGGGGCAGGCAGTCGGCTATGGCTACACCTTC.

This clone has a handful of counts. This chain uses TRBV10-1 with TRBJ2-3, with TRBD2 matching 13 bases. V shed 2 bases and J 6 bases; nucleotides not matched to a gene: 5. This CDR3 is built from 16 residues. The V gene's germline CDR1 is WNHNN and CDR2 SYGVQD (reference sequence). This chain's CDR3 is CASSETLAGGPDTQYF. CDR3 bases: TGCGCCAGCAGTGAGACACTAGCGGGAGGGCCCGATACGCAGTATTTT.

CDR3 DNA sequence: TGTGCCAGCAGTTTTCAAGTTAGTGATCAGCCCCAGCATTTT. Protein sequence: CASSFQVSDQPQHF. The genes are TRBV28 and TRBJ1-5; D unclear. CDR1 and CDR2 (germline): MDHEN, SYDVKM. V was shortened by 3 bases and J by 5 bases, with 11 bases between the two germline ends. The CDR3 loop spans 14 amino acids.

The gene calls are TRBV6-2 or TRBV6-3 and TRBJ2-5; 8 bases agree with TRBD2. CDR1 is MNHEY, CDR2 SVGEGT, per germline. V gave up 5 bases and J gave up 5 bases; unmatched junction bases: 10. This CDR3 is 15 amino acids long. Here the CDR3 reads CASSASGLGRETQYF. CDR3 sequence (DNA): TGTGCCAGCAGTGCTAGCGGGCTTGGCAGGGAGACCCAGTACTTC.

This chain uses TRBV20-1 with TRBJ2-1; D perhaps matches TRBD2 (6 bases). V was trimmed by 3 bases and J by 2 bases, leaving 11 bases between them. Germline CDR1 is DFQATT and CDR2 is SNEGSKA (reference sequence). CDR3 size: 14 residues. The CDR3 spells CSASISGAYNEQFF. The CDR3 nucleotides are TGCAGTGCTAGTATTAGCGGTGCCTACAATGAGCAGTTCTTC.

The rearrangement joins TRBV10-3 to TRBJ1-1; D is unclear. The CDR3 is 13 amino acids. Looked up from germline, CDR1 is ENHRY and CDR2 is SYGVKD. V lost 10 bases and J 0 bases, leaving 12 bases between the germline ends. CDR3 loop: CATLSTMNTEAFF. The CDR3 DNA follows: TGTGCCACCCTCAGTACCATGAACACTGAAGCTTTCTTT.

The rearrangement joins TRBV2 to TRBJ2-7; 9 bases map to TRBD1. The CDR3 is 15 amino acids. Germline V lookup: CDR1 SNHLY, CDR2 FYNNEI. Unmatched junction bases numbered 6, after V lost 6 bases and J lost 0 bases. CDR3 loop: CASRPTGGLSYEQYF. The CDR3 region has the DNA TGTGCCAGCAGGCCAACAGGGGGCCTCTCCTACGAGCAGTACTTC.

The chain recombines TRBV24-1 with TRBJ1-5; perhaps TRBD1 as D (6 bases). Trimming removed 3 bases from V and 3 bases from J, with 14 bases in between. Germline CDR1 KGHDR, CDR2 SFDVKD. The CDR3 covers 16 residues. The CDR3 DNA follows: TGTGCCACCAGTGATAACAGGGTGGGAGTCAATCAGCCCCAGCATTTT. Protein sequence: CATSDNRVGVNQPQHF.

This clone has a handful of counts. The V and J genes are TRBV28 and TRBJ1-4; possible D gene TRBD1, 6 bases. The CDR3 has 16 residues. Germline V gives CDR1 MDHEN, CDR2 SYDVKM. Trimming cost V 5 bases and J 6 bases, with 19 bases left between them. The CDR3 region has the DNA TGTGCCAGCAGTCCCATGGGGGGCGCGGGGGATGAAAAACTGTTTTTT. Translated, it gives CASSPMGGAGDEKLFF.

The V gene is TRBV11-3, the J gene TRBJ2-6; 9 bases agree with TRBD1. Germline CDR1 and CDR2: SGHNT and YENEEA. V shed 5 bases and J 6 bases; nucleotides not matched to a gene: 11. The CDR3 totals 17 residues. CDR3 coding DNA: TGTGCCAGCAGCCCGCGGGACAGGGATTATAAGGCCAACGTCCTGACTTTC. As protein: CASSPRDRDYKANVLTF.